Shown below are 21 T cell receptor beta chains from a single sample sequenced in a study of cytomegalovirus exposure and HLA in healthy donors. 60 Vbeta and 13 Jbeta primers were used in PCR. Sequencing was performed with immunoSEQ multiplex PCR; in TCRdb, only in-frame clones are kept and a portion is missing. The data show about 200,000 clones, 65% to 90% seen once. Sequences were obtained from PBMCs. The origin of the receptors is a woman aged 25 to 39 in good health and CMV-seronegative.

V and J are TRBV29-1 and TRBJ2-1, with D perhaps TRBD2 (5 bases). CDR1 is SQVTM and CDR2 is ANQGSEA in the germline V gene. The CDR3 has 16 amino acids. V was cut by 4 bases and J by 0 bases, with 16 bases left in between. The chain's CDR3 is CSVVGAFKSSYNEQFF. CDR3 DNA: TGCAGCGTTGTGGGAGCGTTCAAAAGCTCCTACAATGAGCAGTTCTTC.

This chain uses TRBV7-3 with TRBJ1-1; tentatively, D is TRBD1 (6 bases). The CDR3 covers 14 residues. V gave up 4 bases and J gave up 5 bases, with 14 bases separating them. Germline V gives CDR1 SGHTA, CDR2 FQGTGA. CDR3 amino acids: CASSSGVGGTEAFF. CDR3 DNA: TGTGCCAGCAGCTCCGGCGTAGGGGGAACTGAAGCTTTCTTT.

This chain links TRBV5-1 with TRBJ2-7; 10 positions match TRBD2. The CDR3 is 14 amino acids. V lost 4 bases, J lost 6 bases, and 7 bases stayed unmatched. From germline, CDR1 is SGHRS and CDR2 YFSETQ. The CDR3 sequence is CASSLGLAIGEQYF. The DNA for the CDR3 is TGCGCCAGCAGCCTGGGACTAGCGATCGGCGAGCAGTACTTC.

In DNA, the CDR3 is TGTGCCAGCAGCGGTCAGCGGGGGGGGAACAATGAGCAGTTCTTC. Its translation: CASSGQRGGNNEQFF. The chain uses TRBV9 and TRBJ2-1; 10 bases map to TRBD2. The germline V gene has CDR1 SGDLS and CDR2 YYNGEE. This CDR3 has 15 amino acids. J was trimmed by 5 bases and V by 3 bases; bases with no gene match: 5.

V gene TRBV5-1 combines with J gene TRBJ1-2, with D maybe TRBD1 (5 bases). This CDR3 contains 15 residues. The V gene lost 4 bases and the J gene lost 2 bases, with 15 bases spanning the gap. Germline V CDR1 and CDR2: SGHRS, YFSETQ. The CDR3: CASSPEVGGNYGYTF. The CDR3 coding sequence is TGCGCCAGCAGCCCCGAGGTGGGGGGGAACTATGGCTACACCTTC.

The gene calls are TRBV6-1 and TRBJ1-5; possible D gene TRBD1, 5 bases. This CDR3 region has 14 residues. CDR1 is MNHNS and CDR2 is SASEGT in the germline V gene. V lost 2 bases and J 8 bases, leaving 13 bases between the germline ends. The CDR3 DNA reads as TGTGCCAGCAGTGAATGGGGAGGGGAAGAGCCCCAGCATTTT. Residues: CASSEWGGEEPQHF.

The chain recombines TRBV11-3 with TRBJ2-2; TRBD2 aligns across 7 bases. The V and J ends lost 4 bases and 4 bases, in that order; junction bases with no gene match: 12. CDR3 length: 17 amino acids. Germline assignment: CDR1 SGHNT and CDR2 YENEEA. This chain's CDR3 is CASSSAKAGAGTGELFF. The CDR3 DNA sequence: TGTGCCAGCAGCTCGGCTAAGGCGGGAGCGGGCACCGGGGAGCTGTTTTTT.

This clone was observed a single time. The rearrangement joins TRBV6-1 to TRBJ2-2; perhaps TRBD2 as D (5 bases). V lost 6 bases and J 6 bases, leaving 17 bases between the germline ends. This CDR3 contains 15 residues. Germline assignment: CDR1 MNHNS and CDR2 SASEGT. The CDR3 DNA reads TGTGCCAGCAGGAGGGTTCGGCTATATGCCGGGGAGCTGTTTTTT. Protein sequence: CASRRVRLYAGELFF.

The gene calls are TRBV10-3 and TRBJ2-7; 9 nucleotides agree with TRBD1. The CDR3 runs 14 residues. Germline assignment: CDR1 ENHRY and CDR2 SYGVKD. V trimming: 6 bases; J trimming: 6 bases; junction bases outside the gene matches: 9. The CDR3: CAIRPPGQGREQYF. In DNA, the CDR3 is TGTGCCATCAGGCCCCCGGGACAGGGACGCGAGCAGTACTTC.

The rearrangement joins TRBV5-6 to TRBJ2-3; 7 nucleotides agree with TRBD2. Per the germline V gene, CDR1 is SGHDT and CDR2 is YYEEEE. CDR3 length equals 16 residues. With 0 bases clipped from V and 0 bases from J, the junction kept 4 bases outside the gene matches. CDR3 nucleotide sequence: TGTGCCAGCAGCTTGGATTACGGGGGGAGCACAGATACGCAGTATTTT. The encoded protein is CASSLDYGGSTDTQYF.

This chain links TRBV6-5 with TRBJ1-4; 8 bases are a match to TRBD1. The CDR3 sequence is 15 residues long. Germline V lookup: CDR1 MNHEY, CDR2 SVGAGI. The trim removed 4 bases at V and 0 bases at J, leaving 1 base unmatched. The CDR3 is CASSLQGATNEKLFF. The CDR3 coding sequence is TGTGCCAGCAGTTTACAGGGGGCAACTAATGAAAAACTGTTTTTT.

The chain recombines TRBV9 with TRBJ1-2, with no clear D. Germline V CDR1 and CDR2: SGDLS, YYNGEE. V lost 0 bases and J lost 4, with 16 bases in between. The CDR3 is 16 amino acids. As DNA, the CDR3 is TGTGCCAGCAGCGTAGAGAGGGAAACCGGGCCCTATGGCTACACCTTC. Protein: CASSVERETGPYGYTF.

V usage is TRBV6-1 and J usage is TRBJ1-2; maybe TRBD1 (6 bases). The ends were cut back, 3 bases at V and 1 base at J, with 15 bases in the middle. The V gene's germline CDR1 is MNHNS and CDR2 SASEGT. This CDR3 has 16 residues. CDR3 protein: CASSDAGAFYNYGYTF. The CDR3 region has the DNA TGTGCCAGCAGTGACGCGGGGGCCTTTTATAACTATGGCTACACCTTC.

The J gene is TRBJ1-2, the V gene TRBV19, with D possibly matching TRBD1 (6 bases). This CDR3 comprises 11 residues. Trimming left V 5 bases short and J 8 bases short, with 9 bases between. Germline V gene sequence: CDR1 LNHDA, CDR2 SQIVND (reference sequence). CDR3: CASSVRGGYTF. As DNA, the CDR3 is TGTGCCAGTAGTGTCAGGGGCGGCTACACCTTC.

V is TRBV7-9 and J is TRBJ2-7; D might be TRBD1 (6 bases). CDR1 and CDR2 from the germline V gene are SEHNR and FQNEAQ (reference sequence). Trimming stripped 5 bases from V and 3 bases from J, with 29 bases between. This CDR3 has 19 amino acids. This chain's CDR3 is CASSNKRGVQGIRYYEQYF. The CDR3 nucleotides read TGTGCCAGCAGCAATAAGAGAGGAGTACAGGGAATTCGCTACTACGAGCAGTACTTC.

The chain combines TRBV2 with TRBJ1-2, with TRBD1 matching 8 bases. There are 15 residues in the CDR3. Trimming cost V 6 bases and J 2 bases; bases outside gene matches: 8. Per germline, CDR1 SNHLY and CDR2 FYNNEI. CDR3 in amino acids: CASRLDRVENYGYTF. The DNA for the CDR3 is TGTGCCAGCAGATTGGACAGGGTCGAAAACTATGGCTACACCTTC.

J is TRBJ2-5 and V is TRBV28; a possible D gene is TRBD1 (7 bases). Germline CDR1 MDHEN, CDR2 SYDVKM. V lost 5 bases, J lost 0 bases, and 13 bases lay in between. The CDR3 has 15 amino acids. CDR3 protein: CASSPRDSHQETQYF. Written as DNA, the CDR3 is TGTGCCAGCAGTCCGCGGGACAGCCACCAAGAGACCCAGTACTTC.

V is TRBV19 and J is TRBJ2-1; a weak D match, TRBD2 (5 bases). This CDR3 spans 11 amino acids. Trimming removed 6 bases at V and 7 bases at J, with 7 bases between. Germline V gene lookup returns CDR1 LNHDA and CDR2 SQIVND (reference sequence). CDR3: CASREGNEQFF. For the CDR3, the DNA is TGTGCCAGTAGAGAGGGTAATGAGCAGTTCTTC.

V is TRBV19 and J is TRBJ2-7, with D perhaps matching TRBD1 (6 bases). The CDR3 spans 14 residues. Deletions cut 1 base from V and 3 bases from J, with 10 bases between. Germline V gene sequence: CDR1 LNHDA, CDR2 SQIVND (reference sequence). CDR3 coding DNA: TGTGCCAGTAGTATAGCCGACAGGTACTACGAGCAGTACTTC. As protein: CASSIADRYYEQYF.

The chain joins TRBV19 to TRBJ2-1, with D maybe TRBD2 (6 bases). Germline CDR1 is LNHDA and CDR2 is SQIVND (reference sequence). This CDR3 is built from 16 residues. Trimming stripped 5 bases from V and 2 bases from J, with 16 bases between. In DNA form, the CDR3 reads TGTGCCAGTAGTCGGGCGATTGGCGGGACCTACAATGAGCAGTTCTTC. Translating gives CASSRAIGGTYNEQFF. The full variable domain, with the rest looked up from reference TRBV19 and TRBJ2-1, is DGGITQSPKYLFRKEGQNVTLSCEQNLNHDAMYWYRQDPGQGLRLIYYSQIVNDFQKGDIAEGYSVSREKKESFPLTVTSAQKNPTAFYLCASSRAIGGTYNEQFFGPGTRLTVL.

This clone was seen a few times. For the CDR3, the DNA is TGTGCCAGTAGTATTCCGGGACAGGGGGTTGGAGATACGCAGTATTTT. This codes for CASSIPGQGVGDTQYF. The V gene is TRBV19, the J gene TRBJ2-3; 11 nucleotides match TRBD1. This CDR3 region has 16 residues. V shed 3 bases, J shed 5 bases, and the junction held 7 bases outside the gene matches. In germline, CDR1 is LNHDA, CDR2 SQIVND (reference sequence).